The T cell receptor (beta chain) described here comes from a study of blood T cell repertoires in COVID-19. Study context: Collection of acute and convalescent COVID-19 samples took place in the United States, Italy and Spain. PBMCs, B-cell-depleted T cells, or T cells provided the cDNA or gDNA that made up the material.

In the authors' methods: It was from reference gene primer amplification that nucleated cell counts were estimated. Repertoires were generated with immunoSEQ multiplex PCR, while TCRdb's copy carries only in-frame clones and drops some. V and J calls and clone size are copied from that table; D and trimming were computed from the DNA. The data hold approximately 490,000 clones, with about 90% observed a single time. All recovered Cohort 3 donors got two negative PCRs, got clearance, or saw symptom resolution. Germline V CDR1 and CDR2: SQVTM, ANQGSEA. The CDR3 is 13 amino acids. V was clipped by 2 bases and J by 1 base, with 8 bases between them.

This TCR was sampled from a woman aged 18-35 years who had recovered from COVID-19. The J gene is TRBJ2-5, the V gene TRBV29-1; D not resolved. Sequencing input: PBMCs or T cells enriched from blood (not recorded which). The CDR3 sequence is CSVESVSQETQYF. DNA for the CDR3: TGCAGCGTTGAATCTGTATCCCAAGAGACCCAGTACTTC.